Shown below are 9 T cell receptor beta chains from a single sample sequenced in a study of tumor-infiltrating lymphocytes in primary liver carcinoma. Constant-region priming of around 530 ng total RNA yielded TCR beta cDNA. Slightly modified ARM-PCR with three nested multiplex PCR rounds yielded TCR beta libraries. The first two PCR rounds, roughly 11 cycles each, used TRBV1-TRBV30 forward primers and a C-beta reverse primer. TCRdb redid the calling of the multiplex PCR reads with MiXCR, one entry per CDR3 protein. The profile shows more than 100,000 distinct CDR3 sequences, 50% to 70% of them singletons. Starting material for RNA and DNA co-extraction consisted of roughly 19-30 mg of unsorted bulk tissue. The sequenced sample was liver tumor tissue from sampling region 1. Subset noted: tumor region T1, superior pole. These receptors came from an older woman with primary liver carcinoma and hepatitis B virus infection.

This clonotype was seen only a few times. The junction does not match germline at one end; this may be a read error. The J gene is TRBJ1-1, the V gene TRBV6-5; D not resolved. The V gene's germline CDR1 is MNHEY and CDR2 SVGAGI. This CDR3 comprises 13 residues. For the CDR3, the DNA is TGTGTCAGCCGGCTGCGGGTGAACACTGAAGCTTTCTTT. Translated: CVSRLRVNTEAFF.

With respect to this clonotype: A read error may explain this, as a much larger clone is one base away. V gene TRBV6-5 combines with J gene TRBJ1-2; unclear D gene. V dropped 6 bases and J dropped 0 bases, with 20 bases sitting between them. CDR3 size: 17 residues. CDR1 is MNHEY, CDR2 SVGAGI, per germline. CDR3 in amino acids: CASRETNGVLANYGYTF. The CDR3 DNA sequence: TGTGCCAGCAGGGAAACAAACGGGGTTCTGGCTAACTATGGCTACACCTTC.

The sample holds one count of this clonotype. Germline is not matched at one junction end, which may reflect a read error. V and J are TRBV11-2 and TRBJ2-7, with D perhaps TRBD1 (5 bases). The CDR3 sequence is 15 residues long. Germline V gene lookup returns CDR1 SGHAT and CDR2 FQNNGV. CDR3 sequence: CVSSFNTGRANEQYF. CDR3 in DNA: TGTGTCAGCAGCTTCAACACAGGAAGGGCTAACGAGCAGTACTTC. Drawing the rest from reference TRBV11-2 and TRBJ2-7, the complete variable domain is EAGVAQSPRYKIIEKRQSVAFWCNPISGHATLYWYQQILGQGPKLLIQFQNNGVVDDSQLPKDRFSAERLKGVDSTLKIQPAKLEDSAVYLCVSSFNTGRANEQYFGPGTRLTVT.

To note about this clonotype: A single base separates this from a much larger clone, so it may be a read error. This sequence joins TRBV29-1 and TRBJ2-2; a possible D gene is TRBD2 (5 bases). There are 16 residues in the CDR3. CDR1 is SQVTM, CDR2 ANQGSEA, per germline. Trimming pared 5 bases from V and 3 bases from J, leaving 19 bases between. CDR3 sequence reads: CSVKGLYGDHTGELFF. CDR3 nucleotides: TGCAGCGTTAAAGGACTTTACGGCGATCACACCGGGGAGCTGTTTTTT.

As to this clonotype: The limits of the CDR3 on the DNA are not certain, so only TCRdb's listed CDR3 is given. The chain employs TRBV29-1 and TRBJ2-7; TRBD2 is the table's D call and was not checked against the DNA. The CDR3 extends over 14 residues, inclusive of both ends. Germline CDR1 and CDR2: SQVTM and ANQGSEA. CDR3 amino acids: CSVAPGTIPYEQCF.

Remarks on this clonotype: A read error is possible here, since a much larger clone lies one base away. V and J are TRBV12-3 or TRBV12-4 and TRBJ2-1; 12 bases are shared with TRBD2. This CDR3 contains 16 residues. The CDR3 region is CAISRTSGTPYNEQFF. The CDR3 nucleotides are TGTGCCATCAGTAGGACTAGCGGGACCCCCTACAATGAGCAGTTCTTC.

The rearrangement links TRBV10-2 to TRBJ2-3; TRBD2 matches at 8 bases. V trimming: 7 bases; J trimming: 0 bases; junction bases outside the gene matches: 9. CDR1 WSHSY and CDR2 SAAADI come from the germline V gene. CDR3 length: 16 amino acids. The CDR3 nucleotides read TGCGCCAGCAAGCTTCGAGCGGGGGTTAGCACAGATACGCAGTATTTT. This sequence encodes CASKLRAGVSTDTQYF.

This clonotype occurred many times. The chain links TRBV6-1 to TRBJ2-3; the D is unclear. This CDR3 contains 13 residues. Trimming pared 0 bases from V and 3 bases from J, leaving 4 bases between. Germline V gives CDR1 MNHNS, CDR2 SASEGT. CDR3 amino acids: CASSEAGTDTQYF. The DNA for the CDR3 is TGTGCCAGCAGTGAAGCCGGGACAGATACGCAGTATTTT.

This clonotype appeared many times. The V call is TRBV29-1, the J call TRBJ2-5, with TRBD2 matching 7 bases. There are 14 residues in the CDR3. V was clipped by 3 bases and J by 0 bases; unmatched bases: 4. CDR1 SQVTM and CDR2 ANQGSEA come from the germline V gene. Here the CDR3 DNA reads TGCAGCGTTGACGCGGGAGTGAACCAAGAGACCCAGTACTTC. It yields the protein CSVDAGVNQETQYF. Based on the CDR3 plus reference TRBV29-1 and TRBJ2-5, the full variable domain is SAVISQKPSRDICQRGTSLTIQCQVDSQVTMMFWYRQQPGQSLTLIATANQGSEATYESGFVIDKFPISRPNLTFSTLTVSNMSPEDSSIYLCSVDAGVNQETQYFGPGTRLLVL.